These 26 T cell receptor beta chains came from one sample sequenced in a study of early T cells in non-severe SARS-CoV-2 infection. TCRdb processed the 5' RACE reads anew with MiXCR; each CDR3 protein has one entry. The sample records tens of thousands of distinct CDR3 sequences, approximately 13% being singletons. The material was whole blood, obtained at baseline. All receptors come from an adult who was a healthcare worker with PCR-confirmed SARS-CoV-2 infection or an uninfected control (not recorded which).

The chain recombines TRBV7-9 with TRBJ1-1; D is possibly TRBD1 (6 bases). V lost 5 bases and J lost 4, with 20 bases in between. This CDR3 has 16 residues. Germline V CDR1 and CDR2: SEHNR, FQNEAQ (reference sequence). Written as DNA, the CDR3 is TGTGCCAGCAGCCCCCCCCCCGGACAGATTTTCACTGAAGCTTTCTTT. It yields the protein CASSPPPGQIFTEAFF.

This clonotype occurred a few times. V gene TRBV15 combines with J gene TRBJ1-3; D remains unclear. V was cut by 2 bases and J by 4 bases, with 15 bases left in between. This CDR3 comprises 16 residues. Germline V gene lookup returns CDR1 LNHNV and CDR2 YYDKDF (reference sequence). The CDR3 loop is CATSRLRTGRGNTIYF. In nucleotides, the CDR3 is TGTGCCACCAGCAGACTTCGTACGGGAAGGGGAAACACCATATATTTT.

The table lists this clonotype with a few counts. V usage is TRBV29-1 and J usage is TRBJ1-3; D gene unclear. Germline V gene data show CDR1 as SQVTM and CDR2 as ANQGSEA. Trimming pared 3 bases from V and 2 bases from J, leaving 8 bases between. This CDR3 region has 13 residues. CDR3 coding DNA: TGCAGCGTTGACCAGGAAACTGGAAACACCATATATTTT. Translation: CSVDQETGNTIYF.

This clonotype was counted between two and nine times. The chain is built from TRBV3-1 and TRBJ2-3; TRBD2 agrees at 12 bases. The V gene end was trimmed by 4 bases and the J gene end by 5 bases; junction bases not matched to a gene: 10. The CDR3 runs 17 residues. The germline CDR1 and CDR2 sequences are LGHDT and YNNKEL (reference sequence). In DNA form, the CDR3 reads TGTGCCAGCAGCCGAAAGGTGACTAGCGGGGGTGAAGATACGCAGTATTTT. Translating it yields CASSRKVTSGGEDTQYF.

The chain has TRBV2 and TRBJ2-3; D possibly uses TRBD1 or TRBD2 (5 bases each). Trimming cost V 4 bases and J 3 bases, with 14 bases left between them. This CDR3 region has 15 residues. Germline CDR1 and CDR2: SNHLY and FYNNEI. CDR3 sequence: CASSVRDAATDTQYF. The CDR3 DNA reads as TGTGCCAGCAGTGTACGGGACGCGGCAACAGATACGCAGTATTTT.

Many counts were recorded for this clonotype. This sequence joins TRBV11-2 and TRBJ2-7, with TRBD2 as a possible D gene (6 bases). The CDR3 consists of 14 residues. Trimming pared 1 base from V and 5 bases from J, leaving 12 bases between. CDR1 is SGHAT, CDR2 FQNNGV, per germline. CDR3 bases: TGTGCCAGCAGCTTAGCAGGAGGGTTCAACGAGCAGTACTTC. Amino acid sequence: CASSLAGGFNEQYF.

This sequence joins TRBV7-9 and TRBJ1-2; maybe TRBD1 (5 bases). Germline CDR1 SEHNR, CDR2 FQNEAQ (reference sequence). This CDR3 comprises 14 residues. V lost 4 bases, J lost 5 bases, and 14 bases lay in between. CDR3 sequence: CASSSPDSKYGYTF. The CDR3 DNA is TGTGCCAGCAGCTCCCCCGACAGCAAGTATGGCTACACCTTC.

At least ten counts were recorded for this clonotype. The gene calls are TRBV11-2 and TRBJ2-1; 10 bases align to TRBD1. Trimming removed 5 bases from V and 6 bases from J; junction bases left unmatched: 7. CDR3 length: 15 amino acids. Germline V gene lookup returns CDR1 SGHAT and CDR2 FQNNGV. The CDR3 region has the DNA TGTGCCAGCAGCGTCGGGACAGGGGAATTCAATGAGCAGTTCTTC. Protein sequence: CASSVGTGEFNEQFF.

This clonotype was seen a few times. The chain links TRBV4-1 to TRBJ2-7; tentative D call: TRBD1 (5 bases). V lost 4 bases and J 6 bases, leaving 13 bases between the germline ends. The germline V gene has CDR1 MGHRA and CDR2 YSYEKL. The CDR3 has 13 residues. The CDR3: CASSPLGAVEQYF. Here the CDR3 DNA reads TGCGCCAGCAGCCCCCTTGGGGCTGTCGAGCAGTACTTC.

This clonotype was found many times. The genes are TRBV9 and TRBJ1-1; no clear D gene. Per the germline V gene, CDR1 is SGDLS and CDR2 is YYNGEE. With 2 bases removed from V and 10 bases from J, the gap between germline ends came to 21 bases. This CDR3 comprises 15 residues. The CDR3 DNA follows: TGTGCCAGCAGCGTCCAACTAGACTCGAAACTGGGAGCTTTCTTT. This gives the protein CASSVQLDSKLGAFF. The full variable domain, completed using reference TRBV9 and TRBJ1-1, is DSGVTQTPKHLITATGQRVTLRCSPRSGDLSVYWYQQSLDQGLQFLIQYYNGEERAKGNILERFSAQQFPDLHSELNLSSLELGDSALYFCASSVQLDSKLGAFFGQGTRLTVV.

The gene calls are TRBV20-1 and TRBJ1-5, with D possibly matching TRBD1 (5 bases). CDR1 and CDR2 from the germline V gene are DFQATT and SNEGSKA (reference sequence). V was pared by 1 base and J by 0 bases, with 16 bases between. This CDR3 has 17 amino acids. CDR3 nucleotide sequence: TGCAGTGCTAGAGGGTTCGGGGCGGAAGATAGCAATCAGCCCCAGCATTTT. It translates to CSARGFGAEDSNQPQHF.

DNA of the CDR3: TGCGCCAGCAGTCTCGAGCAGAACACTGAAGCTTTCTTT. It specifies CASSLEQNTEAFF. V usage is TRBV10-1 and J usage is TRBJ1-1, with no clear D. With 5 bases removed from V and 1 base from J, the gap between germline ends came to 8 bases. The germline CDR1 and CDR2 sequences are WNHNN and SYGVQD (reference sequence). This CDR3 comprises 13 residues.

The table lists this clonotype with many counts. This chain connects TRBV20-1 to TRBJ2-7, with unresolved D. CDR1 DFQATT and CDR2 SNEGSKA come from the germline V gene (reference sequence). The CDR3 loop spans 13 amino acids. V lost 6 bases and J 1 base, leaving 13 bases between the germline ends. CDR3 sequence: CSAEQVVSYEQYF. In DNA form, the CDR3 reads TGCAGTGCAGAGCAGGTTGTATCCTACGAGCAGTACTTC.

The V and J genes are TRBV18 and TRBJ2-7; 7 positions agree with TRBD2. The germline V gene encodes CDR1 KGHSH and CDR2 LQKENI. The CDR3 sequence is 14 residues long. J gave up 6 bases and V 3 bases, and 8 bases lay outside the gene matches. The CDR3 DNA reads TGTGCCAGCTCACCGGCGTCGGGGGGACGCGAGCAGTACTTC. It encodes CASSPASGGREQYF.

This clonotype showed up just a few times. The rearrangement joins TRBV28 to TRBJ1-1; weak D call: TRBD1 (5 bases). Germline CDR1 is MDHEN and CDR2 is SYDVKM. The CDR3 length is 12 residues. V lost 1 base and J 12 bases, leaving 12 bases between the germline ends. The DNA of the CDR3 is TGTGCCAGCAGTTTATCGGGGCAACCAACTTTCTTT. Translation gives CASSLSGQPTFF.

This clonotype has only a few counts. The chain joins TRBV6-4 to TRBJ2-2, with TRBD2 matching over 11 bases. Germline V gene data show CDR1 as MRHNA and CDR2 as SNTAGT. CDR3 size: 16 residues. The V and J ends lost 5 bases and 5 bases, in that order; junction bases with no gene match: 7. The DNA of the CDR3 is TGTGCCAGCAGTCAACTAGCGGGGGCCGCGACCGGGGAGCTGTTTTTT. Translated, it gives CASSQLAGAATGELFF.

There are a few counts of this clonotype. The J gene is TRBJ1-1, the V gene TRBV3-1; the D is unclear. Trimming pared 0 bases from V and 1 base from J, leaving 6 bases between. CDR1 LGHDT and CDR2 YNNKEL come from the germline V gene (reference sequence). CDR3 length: 14 residues. This chain's CDR3 is CASSQDRRNTEAFF. The CDR3 DNA reads TGTGCCAGCAGCCAAGACCGCCGGAACACTGAAGCTTTCTTT.

This chain uses TRBV11-2 with TRBJ1-6; D is ambiguous. The V end lost 1 base, the J end lost 8 bases, and 3 bases lay between the germline ends. CDR3 length equals 12 residues. Germline V gene sequence: CDR1 SGHAT, CDR2 FQNNGV. The CDR3 region is CASSLGYSPLHF. DNA of the CDR3: TGTGCCAGCAGCTTAGGATATTCACCCCTCCACTTT.

CDR3 in DNA: TGTGCCAGCAGCACCGACAGGGAATCCTACGAGCAGTACTTC. Residues: CASSTDRESYEQYF. The chain links TRBV12-3 or TRBV12-4 to TRBJ2-7, with TRBD1 matching over 7 bases. The CDR3 loop spans 14 amino acids. V lost 6 bases and J lost 1; bases outside the gene matches: 6.

V usage is TRBV29-1 and J usage is TRBJ1-2; tentative D call: TRBD1 (5 bases). Trimming left V 3 bases short and J 4 bases short, with 15 bases between. Germline V gene lookup returns CDR1 SQVTM and CDR2 ANQGSEA. This CDR3 is 14 amino acids long. The CDR3 region has the DNA TGCAGCGTTGATCACGGGGCGGGGACCTATGGCTACACCTTC. Its protein product is CSVDHGAGTYGYTF.

This clonotype was seen repeatedly, ten times or more. The rearrangement links TRBV12-3 or TRBV12-4 to TRBJ1-2; 7 bases match TRBD1. V shed 7 bases and J 6 bases; nucleotides not matched to a gene: 8. The CDR3 loop spans 13 amino acids. Here the CDR3 reads CASNPGGFNGYTF. The CDR3 DNA sequence: TGTGCCAGCAACCCAGGGGGTTTCAATGGCTACACCTTC.

The chain employs TRBV3-1 and TRBJ2-7, with TRBD1 as a possible D gene (6 bases). V gave up 9 bases and J gave up 5 bases, with 17 bases separating them. Germline loops: CDR1 LGHDT, CDR2 YNNKEL (reference sequence). This CDR3 is built from 13 residues. The CDR3 sequence: CARPGTPAHEQYF. In DNA, the CDR3 is TGTGCCAGGCCCGGGACACCTGCCCACGAGCAGTACTTC.

This clonotype was detected only a few times. This sequence joins TRBV7-6 and TRBJ1-6; D call uncertain. Germline V gene sequence: CDR1 SGHVS, CDR2 FNYEAQ. The CDR3 is 15 residues long. V lost 1 base and J lost 3, with 7 bases in between. The CDR3 coding sequence is TGTGCCAGCAGCTTAGACCCGGACTATAATTCACCCCTCCACTTT. Translation: CASSLDPDYNSPLHF.

The gene calls are TRBV6-1 and TRBJ1-1; 12 nucleotides agree with TRBD1. The CDR3 is 15 residues long. V lost 6 bases, J lost 5 bases, and 7 bases stayed unmatched. Germline loops: CDR1 MNHNS, CDR2 SASEGT. The CDR3: CASSQGGQGATEAFF. CDR3 coding DNA: TGTGCCAGCAGCCAAGGGGGACAGGGGGCGACTGAAGCTTTCTTT.

The chain recombines TRBV7-9 with TRBJ1-5; D gene ambiguous. V lost 5 bases and J 2 bases, leaving 4 bases between the germline ends. The CDR3 loop spans 12 amino acids. Germline V gene data show CDR1 as SEHNR and CDR2 as FQNEAQ (reference sequence). The CDR3: CASSIGNQPQHF. DNA of the CDR3: TGTGCCAGCAGCATTGGCAATCAGCCCCAGCATTTT.

This clonotype was observed at least ten times. This rearrangement joins TRBV11-2 to TRBJ1-2; D gene ambiguous. The CDR3 is 14 amino acids. Trimming took off 1 base at V and 4 bases at J, with 10 bases between the two ends. Germline assignment: CDR1 SGHAT and CDR2 FQNNGV. DNA for the CDR3: TGTGCCAGCAGCTTAGGGGCGGTCCCCTATGGCTACACCTTC. Residues: CASSLGAVPYGYTF.